What follows are 7 T cell receptor beta chains derived from one specimen sequenced in a study of blood T cell repertoires in COVID-19. Sequencing was performed with immunoSEQ multiplex PCR; in TCRdb, only in-frame clones are kept and a portion is missing. Counted here are some 29,000 clones, around 90% occurring once; the ten biggest clones make up 3.5%. Sequenced material: peripheral blood. The receptors shown here come from a human donor in a cohort sampled during active COVID-19.

For this clone: Different DNA sequences within this sample yield the same CDR3. The rearrangement joins TRBV6-5 to TRBJ2-7, with a tentative D call TRBD2 (6 bases). The V and J ends lost 2 bases and 4 bases respectively, with 15 bases between them. The CDR3 totals 15 residues. CDR1 is MNHEY and CDR2 is SVGAGI in the germline V gene. The CDR3 loop is CASSYGQGRGYEQYF. CDR3 sequence (DNA): TGTGCCAGCAGTTACGGTCAGGGTCGGGGGTACGAGCAGTACTTC.

The gene calls are TRBV2 and TRBJ2-3; 11 positions match TRBD2. V trimming: 1 base; J trimming: 5 bases; junction bases outside the gene matches: 8. CDR1 SNHLY and CDR2 FYNNEI come from the germline V gene. The CDR3 is 17 residues long. The CDR3 bases are TGTGCCAGCAGTGAAGGGGCTAGCGGGGGGTTGGTAGATACGCAGTATTTT. Translated: CASSEGASGGLVDTQYF.

This chain links TRBV30 with TRBJ2-7, with D possibly being TRBD2 (6 bases). The CDR3 covers 15 residues. The germline CDR1 and CDR2 sequences are GTSNPN and SVGIG (reference sequence). Trimming stripped 0 bases from V and 7 bases from J, with 19 bases between. The CDR3 DNA reads TGTGCCTGGAGTGTCCCCAGGACTACCGCGGGGGAGCAGTACTTC. As protein: CAWSVPRTTAGEQYF.

The V call is TRBV19, the J call TRBJ1-5; 7 bases line up with TRBD1. The junction had 8 bases not matched to a gene; V was cut back by 6 bases and J by 0 bases. Germline assignment: CDR1 LNHDA and CDR2 SQIVND (reference sequence). The CDR3 is 16 residues long. In nucleotides, the CDR3 is TGTGCCAGTAGGCCAGGGACAGAATTTAGCAATCAGCCCCAGCATTTT. This translates into CASRPGTEFSNQPQHF.

The chain links TRBV9 to TRBJ2-3; the match to TRBD2 covers 8 bases. Germline CDR1 SGDLS, CDR2 YYNGEE. V trimming: 0 bases; J trimming: 0 bases; junction bases outside the gene matches: 3. The CDR3 extends over 16 amino acids. The CDR3 sequence: CASSVGRGGSTDTQYF. Here the CDR3 DNA reads TGTGCCAGCAGCGTAGGCCGGGGGGGGAGCACAGATACGCAGTATTTT.

V usage is TRBV2 and J usage is TRBJ1-1; possibly TRBD1 for D (6 bases). Trimming removed 7 bases from V and 3 bases from J, with 9 bases in between. CDR3 length: 12 residues. Germline V gives CDR1 SNHLY, CDR2 FYNNEI. DNA of the CDR3: TGTGCCAGCAAGACAGGTGACACTGAAGCTTTCTTT. Protein product: CASKTGDTEAFF.

This clone was counted a single time. The rearrangement joins TRBV28 to TRBJ2-7; 7 bases fit TRBD2. The CDR3 length is 13 residues. V dropped 6 bases and J dropped 1; count of bases not matched to a gene: 3. The germline gives CDR1 MDHEN, CDR2 SYDVKM. The CDR3 region is CASRGGNSYEQYF. The CDR3, as DNA: TGTGCCAGCAGGGGGGGGAATTCCTACGAGCAGTACTTC.